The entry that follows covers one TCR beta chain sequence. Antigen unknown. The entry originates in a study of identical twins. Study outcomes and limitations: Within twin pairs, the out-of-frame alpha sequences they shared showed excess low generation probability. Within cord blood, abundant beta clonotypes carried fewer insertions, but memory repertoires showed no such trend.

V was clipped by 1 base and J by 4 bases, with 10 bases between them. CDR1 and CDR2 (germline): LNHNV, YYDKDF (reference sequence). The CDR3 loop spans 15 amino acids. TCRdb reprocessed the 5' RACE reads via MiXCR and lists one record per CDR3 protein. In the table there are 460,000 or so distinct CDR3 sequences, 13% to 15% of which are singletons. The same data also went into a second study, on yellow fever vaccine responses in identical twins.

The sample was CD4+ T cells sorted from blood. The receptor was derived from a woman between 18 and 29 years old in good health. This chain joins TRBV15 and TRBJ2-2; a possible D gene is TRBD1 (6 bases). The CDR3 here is CATSRGDTPTGELFF. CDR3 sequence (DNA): TGTGCCACCAGCAGAGGGGACACTCCCACCGGGGAGCTGTTTTTT.